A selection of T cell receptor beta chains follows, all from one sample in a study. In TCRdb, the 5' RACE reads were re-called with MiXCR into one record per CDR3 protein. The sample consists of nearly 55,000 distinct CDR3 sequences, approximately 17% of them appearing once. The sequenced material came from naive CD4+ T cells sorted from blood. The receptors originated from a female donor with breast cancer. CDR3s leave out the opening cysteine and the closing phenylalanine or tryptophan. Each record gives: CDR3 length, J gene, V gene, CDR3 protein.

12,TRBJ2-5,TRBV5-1,ASSLATFSVTQY
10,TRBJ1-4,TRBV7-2,ASSLVGEKLF
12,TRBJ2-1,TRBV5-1,ASSLGKTYNEQF
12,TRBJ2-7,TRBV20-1,SARIWEGVDEQY
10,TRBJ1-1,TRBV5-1,ASSLPNTEAF
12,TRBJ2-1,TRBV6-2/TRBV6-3,ASSSLGSVGEQF
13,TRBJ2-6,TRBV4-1,ASSQGRSLSNVLT
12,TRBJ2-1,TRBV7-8,ASSFRRESHEQF
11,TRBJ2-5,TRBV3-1,ASSQRVGETQY
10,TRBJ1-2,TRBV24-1,ATSDYRGGYA
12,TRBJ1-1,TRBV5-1,ASSSSPRAGEAF
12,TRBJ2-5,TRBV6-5,ASSYRDRKETQY
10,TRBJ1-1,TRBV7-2,ASSRDSREAF
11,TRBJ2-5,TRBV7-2,ASSFQGGETQY
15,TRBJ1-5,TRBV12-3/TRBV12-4,ASSLGQSRGSNQPQH
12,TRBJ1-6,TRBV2,ASKGSGNNSPLH
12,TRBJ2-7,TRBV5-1,ASSLEGPSYEQY
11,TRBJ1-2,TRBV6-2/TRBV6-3,ASSYRRSHGYT
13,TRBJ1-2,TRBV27,ASSLRGQPNYGYT
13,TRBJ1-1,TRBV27,ASSQLQGRSTEAF
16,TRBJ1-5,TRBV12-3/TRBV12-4,ASSPMTGGEGGNQPQH
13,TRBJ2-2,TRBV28,ASSLRQGKAGELF
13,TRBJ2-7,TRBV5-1,ASSLSDRRNYEQY
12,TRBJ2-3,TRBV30,AWSEAPLTDTQY
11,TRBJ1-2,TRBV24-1,ATGDRGGYGYT
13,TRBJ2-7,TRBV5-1,ASSLGTGFSYEQY
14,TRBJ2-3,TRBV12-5,ASGVAGPNTGNTQY
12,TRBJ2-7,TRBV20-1,SAGVRALTDEQY
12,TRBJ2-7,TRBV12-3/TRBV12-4,ASNYGGFSYEQY
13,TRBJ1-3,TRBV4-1,ASSHIPDGGNNIY
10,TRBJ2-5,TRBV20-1,SARVPEETQY
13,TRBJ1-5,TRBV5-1,ASVHRDRGRQPQH
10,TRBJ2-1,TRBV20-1,SAQGTNNEQF
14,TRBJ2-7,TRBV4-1,ASSQGGTGGYYEQY
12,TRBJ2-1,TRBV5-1,ATREGVSYNEQF
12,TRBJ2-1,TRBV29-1,SVDSRIAYNEQF
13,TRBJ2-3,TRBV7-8,ASSLSGAPPDTQY
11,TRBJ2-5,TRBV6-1,ASRDQAKETQY
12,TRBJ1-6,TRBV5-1,ASSLEDYNSPLH
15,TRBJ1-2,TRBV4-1,ASSPLLRTDHNYGYT
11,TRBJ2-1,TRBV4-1,ASSRIRGNEQF
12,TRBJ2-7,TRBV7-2,ASSFGTGEYEQY
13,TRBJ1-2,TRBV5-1,ASNLEPGQPYGYT
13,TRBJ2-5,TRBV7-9,ASSLGTAGVRTQY
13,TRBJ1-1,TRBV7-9,ASSLGLVGNTEAF
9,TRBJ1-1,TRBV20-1,SAVTGNWAF
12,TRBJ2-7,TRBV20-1,SASSGGRFYEQY
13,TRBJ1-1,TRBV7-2,ASSLDRVVGTEAF
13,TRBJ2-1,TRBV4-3,ASSLMLSSYNEQF
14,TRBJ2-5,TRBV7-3,ASSLTGARGQETQY
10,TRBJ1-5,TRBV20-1,SGSIIGQPQH
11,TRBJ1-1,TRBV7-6,ASSLGSAGFPF
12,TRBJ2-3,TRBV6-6,ASSQTVSTDTQY